The clone carrying this TCR beta chain was seen only a few times. The target antigen is unknown. Each CDR3 protein is one row after TCRdb ran MiXCR on the reads. The table shows around 500,000 distinct CDR3 sequences, with under 45% occurring only once. This sample is part of a study of T cell repertoires in cytomegalovirus infection. As for the study in general: Peptides in the study included HLA-C-restricted and HLA-B-restricted CMV epitopes. Findings of the study overall: What dominated the ex vivo response were HLA-C-restricted CMV-specific TCR beta clonotypes.

Sequencing used cultured PBMCs, obtained from culture after CMV antigen stimulation. The source of this sequence is a human donor in good health (CMV status not recorded). Some clones in this sample may be carry-over from other donors' samples.

The CDR3 reads CASSSGLEAGELFF. DNA for the CDR3: TGTGCCAGCAGCTCGGGACTAGAGGCCGGGGAGCTGTTTTTT. The chain is built from TRBV5-4 and TRBJ2-2, with TRBD2 identical over 8 bases. With V trimmed by 3 bases and J by 6 bases, 4 bases remained unmatched. CDR1 is SGHNT and CDR2 is YYREEE in the germline V gene (reference sequence). The CDR3 consists of 14 residues.